This passage covers 7 T cell receptor beta chains from one sample sequenced in a study of shared T cell receptors in the human thymus. Libraries were prepared by immunoSEQ multiplex PCR; TCRdb keeps only in-frame clonotypes and omits some of them. The table shows 540,000 or so clones, with approximately 80% occurring only once. These data were also reused for a study on human thymus T cells.

The sample comprised thymocytes. These receptors came from a boy younger than two with a congenital heart defect.

The chain combines TRBV6-5 with TRBJ1-5, with a tentative D call TRBD1 (5 bases). Trimming pared 0 bases from V and 7 bases from J, leaving 10 bases between. In germline, CDR1 is MNHEY, CDR2 SVGAGI. There are 14 residues in the CDR3. The CDR3 sequence: CASSYSGGSQPQHF. CDR3 coding DNA: TGTGCCAGCAGTTACTCGGGGGGGAGCCAGCCCCAGCATTTT.

The chain combines TRBV19 with TRBJ2-2, with TRBD1 matching 7 bases. CDR1 and CDR2 from the germline V gene are LNHDA and SQIVND (reference sequence). The CDR3 spans 15 residues. V lost 6 bases and J lost 2; bases outside the gene matches: 6. The CDR3 sequence is CASSLDRKNTGELFF. For the CDR3, the DNA is TGTGCCAGTAGCCTGGACAGGAAAAACACCGGGGAGCTGTTTTTT.

This sequence joins TRBV7-9 and TRBJ2-7, with unresolved D. The CDR3 loop spans 15 amino acids. Germline loops: CDR1 SEHNR, CDR2 FQNEAQ (reference sequence). Deletions cut 1 base from V and 0 bases from J, with 10 bases between. This CDR3 reads CASSLGDRRSYEQYF. CDR3 coding DNA: TGTGCCAGCAGCTTAGGCGATCGTCGCTCCTACGAGCAGTACTTC.

The J gene is TRBJ2-1, the V gene TRBV7-9; 11 bases are shared with TRBD2. The V segment lost 5 bases and the J segment 3 bases; nucleotides outside the gene matches: 6. The CDR3 contains 16 residues. Germline V lookup: CDR1 SEHNR, CDR2 FQNEAQ (reference sequence). CDR3 in amino acids: CASSQGLAGSYNEQFF. The CDR3 DNA is TGTGCCAGCAGCCAAGGACTAGCGGGCAGCTACAATGAGCAGTTCTTC.

The gene calls are TRBV30 and TRBJ1-2, with 8 bases lining up with TRBD1. The germline V gene encodes CDR1 GTSNPN and CDR2 SVGIG (reference sequence). There are 13 residues in the CDR3. With 3 bases clipped from V and 7 bases from J, the junction kept 7 bases outside the gene matches. The CDR3 DNA is TGTGCCTGGAGACGGACAGGGACCCCTGGCTACACCTTC. The encoded protein is CAWRRTGTPGYTF. The variable domain in full, with the rest retrieved from reference TRBV30 and TRBJ1-2, is SQTIHQWPATLVQPVGSPLSLECTVEGTSNPNLYWYRQAAGRGLQLLFYSVGIGQISSEVPQNLSASRPQDRQFILSSKKLLLSDSGFYLCAWRRTGTPGYTFGSGTRLTVV.

The chain carries TRBV11-2 and TRBJ2-7; TRBD2 is a possible D gene (6 bases). The CDR3 totals 15 residues. The V end lost 8 bases, the J end lost 2 bases, and 19 bases lay between the germline ends. Germline-derived CDR1 and CDR2 are SGHAT and FQNNGV. CDR3: CASGRTAGTTYEQYF. CDR3 coding DNA: TGTGCCAGCGGCCGGACGGCGGGGACCACCTACGAGCAGTACTTC.

This clone came up once. This sequence joins TRBV2 and TRBJ1-4, with TRBD1 matching over 8 bases. Trimming cost V 9 bases and J 5 bases; bases outside gene matches: 8. From germline, CDR1 is SNHLY and CDR2 FYNNEI. This CDR3 spans 14 amino acids. The CDR3 region has the DNA TGTGCCAGTGAAGGGCAGGGGGCAAATGAAAAACTGTTTTTT. Protein: CASEGQGANEKLFF. The full variable domain, completed using reference TRBV2 and TRBJ1-4, is EPEVTQTPSHQVTQMGQEVILRCVPISNHLYFYWYRQILGQKVEFLVSFYNNEISEKSEIFDDQFSVERPDGSNFTLKIRSTKLEDSAMYFCASEGQGANEKLFFGSGTQLSVL.